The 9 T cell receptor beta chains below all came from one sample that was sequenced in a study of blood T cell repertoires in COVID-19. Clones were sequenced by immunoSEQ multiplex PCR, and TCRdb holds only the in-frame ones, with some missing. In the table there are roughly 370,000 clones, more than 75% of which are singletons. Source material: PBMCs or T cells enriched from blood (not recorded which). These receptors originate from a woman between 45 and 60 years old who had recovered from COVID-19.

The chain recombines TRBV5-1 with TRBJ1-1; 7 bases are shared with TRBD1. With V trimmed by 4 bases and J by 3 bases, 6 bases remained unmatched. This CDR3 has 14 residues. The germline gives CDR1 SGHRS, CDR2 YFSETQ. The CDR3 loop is CASSPTGADTEAFF. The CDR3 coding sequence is TGCGCCAGCAGCCCAACAGGGGCCGACACTGAAGCTTTCTTT.

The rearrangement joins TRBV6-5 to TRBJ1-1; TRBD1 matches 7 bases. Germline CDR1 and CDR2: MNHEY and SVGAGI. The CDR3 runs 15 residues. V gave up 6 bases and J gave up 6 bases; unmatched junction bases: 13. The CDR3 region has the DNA TGTGCCAGCAGCATTCTAGGGACAGCCTCCTCTGAAGCTTTCTTT. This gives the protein CASSILGTASSEAFF.

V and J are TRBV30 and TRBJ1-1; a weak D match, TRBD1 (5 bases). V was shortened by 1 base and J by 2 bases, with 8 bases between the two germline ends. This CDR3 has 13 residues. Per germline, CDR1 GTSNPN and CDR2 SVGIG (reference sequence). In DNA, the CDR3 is TGTGCCTGGAGTGGACAGTTTAACACTGAAGCTTTCTTT. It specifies CAWSGQFNTEAFF.

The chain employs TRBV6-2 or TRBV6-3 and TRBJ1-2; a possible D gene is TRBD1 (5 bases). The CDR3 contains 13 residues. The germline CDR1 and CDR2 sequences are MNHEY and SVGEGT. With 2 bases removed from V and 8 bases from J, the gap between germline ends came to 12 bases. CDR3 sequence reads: CASSYELRGGYTF. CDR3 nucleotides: TGTGCCAGCAGTTACGAGTTAAGGGGCGGCTACACCTTC.

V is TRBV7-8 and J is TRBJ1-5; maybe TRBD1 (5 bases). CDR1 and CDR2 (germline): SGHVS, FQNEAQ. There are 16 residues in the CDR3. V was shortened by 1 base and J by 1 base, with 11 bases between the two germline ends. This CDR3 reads CASSLVTGGSNQPQHF. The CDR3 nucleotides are TGTGCCAGCAGCTTAGTAACAGGAGGGAGCAATCAGCCCCAGCATTTT.

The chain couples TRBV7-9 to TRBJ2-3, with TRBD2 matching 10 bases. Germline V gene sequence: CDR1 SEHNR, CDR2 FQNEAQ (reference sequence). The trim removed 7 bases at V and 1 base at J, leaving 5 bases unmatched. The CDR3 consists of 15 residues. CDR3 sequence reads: CASTQLAGGTDTQYF. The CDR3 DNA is TGTGCCAGCACCCAGCTAGCGGGGGGCACAGATACGCAGTATTTT.

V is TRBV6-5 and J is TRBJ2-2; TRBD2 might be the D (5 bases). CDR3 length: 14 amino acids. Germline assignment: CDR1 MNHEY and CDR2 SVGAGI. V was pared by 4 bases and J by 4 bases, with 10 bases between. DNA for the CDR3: TGTGCCAGCAGTTTTACTCGGGGCACCGGGGAGCTGTTTTTT. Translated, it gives CASSFTRGTGELFF.

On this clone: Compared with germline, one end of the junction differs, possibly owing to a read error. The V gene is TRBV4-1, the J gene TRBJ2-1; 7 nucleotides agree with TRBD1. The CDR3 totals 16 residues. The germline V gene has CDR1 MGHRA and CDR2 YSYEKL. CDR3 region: CASSQIDRDSYTEQFF. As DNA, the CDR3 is TGCGCCAGCAGCCAGATAGACAGGGATAGTTACACTGAGCAGTTCTTC.

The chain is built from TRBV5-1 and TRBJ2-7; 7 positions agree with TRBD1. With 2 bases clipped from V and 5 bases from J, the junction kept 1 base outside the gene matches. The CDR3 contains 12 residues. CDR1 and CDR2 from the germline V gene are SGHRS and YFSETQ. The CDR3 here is CASSFTGDEQYF. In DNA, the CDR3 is TGCGCCAGCAGCTTTACAGGGGACGAGCAGTACTTC.